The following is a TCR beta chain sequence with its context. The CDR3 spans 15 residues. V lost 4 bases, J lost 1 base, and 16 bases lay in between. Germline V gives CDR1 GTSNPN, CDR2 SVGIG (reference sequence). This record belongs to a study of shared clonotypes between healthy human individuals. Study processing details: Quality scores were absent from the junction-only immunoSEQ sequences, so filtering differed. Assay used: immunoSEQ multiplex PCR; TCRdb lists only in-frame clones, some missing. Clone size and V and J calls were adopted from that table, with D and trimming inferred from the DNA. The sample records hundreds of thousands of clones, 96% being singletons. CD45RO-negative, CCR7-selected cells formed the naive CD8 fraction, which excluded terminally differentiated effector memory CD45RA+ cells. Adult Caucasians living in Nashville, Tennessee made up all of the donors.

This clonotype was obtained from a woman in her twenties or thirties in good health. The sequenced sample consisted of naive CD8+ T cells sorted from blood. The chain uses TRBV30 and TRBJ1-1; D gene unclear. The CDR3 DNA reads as TGTGCCTGGAATTATGGTCCTGGAGGGAACACTGAAGCTTTCTTT. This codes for CAWNYGPGGNTEAFF.